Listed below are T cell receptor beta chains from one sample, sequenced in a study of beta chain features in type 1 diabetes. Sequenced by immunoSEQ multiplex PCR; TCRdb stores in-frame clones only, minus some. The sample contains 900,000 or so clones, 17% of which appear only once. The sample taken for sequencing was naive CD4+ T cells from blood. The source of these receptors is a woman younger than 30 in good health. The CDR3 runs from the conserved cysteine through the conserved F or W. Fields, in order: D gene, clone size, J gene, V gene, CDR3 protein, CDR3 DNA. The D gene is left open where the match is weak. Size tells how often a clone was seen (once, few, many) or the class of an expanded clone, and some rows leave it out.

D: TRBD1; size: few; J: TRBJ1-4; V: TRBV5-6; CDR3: CASSPFPGTAIEKLFF; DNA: TGTGCCAGCAGCCCTTTCCCCGGGACAGCGATTGAAAAACTGTTTTTT
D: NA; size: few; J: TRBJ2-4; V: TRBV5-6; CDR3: CASSLSRGNIQYF; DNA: TGTGCCAGCAGCTTGAGTAGGGGAAACATTCAGTACTTC
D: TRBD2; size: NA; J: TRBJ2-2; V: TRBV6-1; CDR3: CASSERSSGAGELFF; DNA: TGTGCCAGCAGTGAACGGTCTAGCGGGGCCGGGGAGCTGTTTTTT
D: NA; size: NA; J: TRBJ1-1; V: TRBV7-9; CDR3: CASSQDRVRTEAFF; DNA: TGCGCCAGCAGCCAAGATCGGGTACGGACTGAAGCTTTCTTT
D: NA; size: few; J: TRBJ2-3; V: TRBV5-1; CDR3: CASYAPGAGDTQYF; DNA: TGCGCCAGCTACGCCCCGGGAGCGGGCGATACGCAGTATTTT
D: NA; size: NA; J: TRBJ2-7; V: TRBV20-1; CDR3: CSARSGDEQYF; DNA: TGCAGCGCTAGGTCGGGGGACGAGCAGTACTTC
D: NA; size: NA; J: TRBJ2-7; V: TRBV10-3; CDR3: CAISESGHRYEQYF; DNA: TGTGCCATCAGTGAGTCGGGACACCGCTACGAGCAGTACTTC
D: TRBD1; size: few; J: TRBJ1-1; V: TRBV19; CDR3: CASRPPGGTEAFF; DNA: TGTGCCAGTAGGCCCCCAGGGGGGACTGAAGCTTTCTTT
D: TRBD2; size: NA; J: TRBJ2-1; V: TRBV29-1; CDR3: CSVDQGNAGGYNEQFF; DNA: TGCAGCGTGGATCAGGGGAACGCGGGAGGTTACAATGAGCAGTTCTTC
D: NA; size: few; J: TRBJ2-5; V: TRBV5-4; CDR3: CASSLGVGSGTQYF; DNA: TGTGCCAGCAGCTTGGGTGTGGGCAGCGGGACCCAGTACTTC
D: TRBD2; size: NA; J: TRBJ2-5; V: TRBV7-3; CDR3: CASSLTPGRESQYF; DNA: TGTGCCAGCAGCTTAACTCCAGGGAGGGAGAGCCAGTACTTC
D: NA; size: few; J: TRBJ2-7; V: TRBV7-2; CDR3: CASSLGTGIYEQYF; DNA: TGTGCCAGCAGCTTGGGGACGGGTATCTACGAGCAGTACTTC
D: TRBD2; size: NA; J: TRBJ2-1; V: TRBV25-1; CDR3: CASGGFAGGPREQFF; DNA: TGTGCCAGCGGGGGGTTCGCGGGAGGGCCTCGGGAGCAGTTCTTC
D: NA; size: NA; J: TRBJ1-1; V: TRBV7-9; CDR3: CASSSQGWTEAFF; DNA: TGTGCCAGCAGCTCTCAGGGGTGGACTGAAGCTTTCTTT
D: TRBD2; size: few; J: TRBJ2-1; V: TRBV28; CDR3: CASSPNPGLAGSMGFF; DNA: TGTGCCAGCAGTCCGAACCCGGGACTAGCGGGCTCAATGGGGTTCTTC
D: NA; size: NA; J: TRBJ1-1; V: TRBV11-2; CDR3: CASSSRSSTWGTEAFF; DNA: TGTGCCAGCAGCTCCCGGTCTTCTACCTGGGGCACTGAAGCTTTCTTT
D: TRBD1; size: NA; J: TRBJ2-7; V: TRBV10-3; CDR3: CAISQQGATEQYF; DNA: TGTGCCATCAGTCAGCAGGGGGCTACCGAGCAGTACTTC
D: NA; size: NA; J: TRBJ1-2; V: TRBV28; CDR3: CASSFLGVYTF; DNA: TGTGCCAGCAGTTTTCTGGGCGTATACACCTTC
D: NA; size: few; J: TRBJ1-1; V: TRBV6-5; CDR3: CASSDYTGNGAFF; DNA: TGTGCCAGCAGTGACTATACAGGGAACGGAGCTTTCTTT
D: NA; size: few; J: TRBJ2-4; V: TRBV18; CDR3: CASSPFGDQNIQYF; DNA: TGTGCCAGCTCACCCTTTGGGGACCAAAACATTCAGTACTTC
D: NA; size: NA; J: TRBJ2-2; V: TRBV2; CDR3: CASRVGAPRGTGELFF; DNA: TGTGCCAGCAGGGTCGGCGCTCCCCGGGGCACCGGGGAGCTGTTTTTT
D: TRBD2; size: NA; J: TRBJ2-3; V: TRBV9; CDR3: CASSDQREGPTDTQYF; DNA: TGTGCCAGCAGCGACCAGCGGGAGGGCCCCACAGATACGCAGTATTTT
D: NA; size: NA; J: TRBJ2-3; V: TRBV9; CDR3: CASSVRLADTQYF; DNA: TGTGCCAGCAGCGTGAGACTAGCAGATACGCAGTATTTT
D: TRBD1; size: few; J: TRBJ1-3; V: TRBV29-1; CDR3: CSDQGQGRGSGNTIYF; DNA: TGCAGCGACCAGGGACAGGGGCGCGGATCTGGAAACACCATATATTTT
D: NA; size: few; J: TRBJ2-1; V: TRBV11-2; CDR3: CASSQSGRAREQFF; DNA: TGTGCCAGCAGCCAAAGCGGACGAGCTCGTGAGCAGTTCTTC
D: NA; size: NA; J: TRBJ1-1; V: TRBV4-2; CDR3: CASSQDQGRQSTEAFF; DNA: TGTGCCAGCAGCCAAGATCAGGGGCGACAGAGCACTGAAGCTTTCTTT
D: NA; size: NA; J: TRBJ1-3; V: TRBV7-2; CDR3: CASSLADGISGNTIYF; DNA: TGTGCCAGCAGCTTAGCGGACGGGATCTCTGGAAACACCATATATTTT
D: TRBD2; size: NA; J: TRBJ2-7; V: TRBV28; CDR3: CASRELAGGPFEQYF; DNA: TGTGCCAGCAGAGAACTAGCGGGAGGGCCGTTCGAGCAGTACTTC
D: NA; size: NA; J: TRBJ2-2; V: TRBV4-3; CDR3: CASSQRVGLSNTGELFF; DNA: TGCGCCAGCAGCCAACGCGTAGGGCTTTCGAACACCGGGGAGCTGTTTTTT
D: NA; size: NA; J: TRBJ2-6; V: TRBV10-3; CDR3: CAISAGPHTSGANVLTF; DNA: TGTGCCATCAGTGCCGGGCCCCACACCTCTGGGGCCAACGTCCTGACTTTC
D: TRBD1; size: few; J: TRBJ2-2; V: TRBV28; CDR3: CASRQGAQGLAGELFF; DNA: TGTGCCAGCAGACAGGGCGCACAGGGGTTGGCCGGGGAGCTGTTTTTT
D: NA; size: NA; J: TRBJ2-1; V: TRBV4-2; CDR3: CASSLFSDFNEQFF; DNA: TGTGCCAGCAGCTTGTTCTCGGACTTCAATGAGCAGTTCTTC
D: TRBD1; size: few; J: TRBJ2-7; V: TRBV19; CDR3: CASRGTGAYEQYF; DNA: TGTGCCAGTAGGGGGACAGGAGCCTACGAGCAGTACTTC
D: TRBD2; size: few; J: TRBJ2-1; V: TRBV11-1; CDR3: CASSPYPLTSGGSYNEQFF; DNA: TGTGCCAGCAGCCCATACCCCCTCACTAGCGGGGGCTCCTACAATGAGCAGTTCTTC
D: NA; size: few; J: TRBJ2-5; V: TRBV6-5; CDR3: CASRAGTQFQETQYF; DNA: TGTGCCAGCAGAGCCGGGACCCAATTCCAAGAGACCCAGTACTTC
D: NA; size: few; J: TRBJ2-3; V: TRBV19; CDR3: CASSIATATTDTQYF; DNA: TGTGCCAGTAGTATAGCGACAGCTACCACAGATACGCAGTATTTT
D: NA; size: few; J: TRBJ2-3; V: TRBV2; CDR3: CASSEGMGRRKGDTQYF; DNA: TGTGCCAGCAGTGAAGGGATGGGACGGCGGAAAGGGGATACGCAGTATTTT
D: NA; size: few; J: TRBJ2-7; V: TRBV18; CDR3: CASSPGTRTGEQYF; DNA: TGTGCCAGCTCACCAGGGACTCGGACGGGGGAGCAGTACTTC
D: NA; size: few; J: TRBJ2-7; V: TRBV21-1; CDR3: CASSKVRVRAVNPYEQYF; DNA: TGTGCCAGCAGCAAAGTCCGGGTTAGGGCAGTAAATCCCTACGAGCAGTACTTC
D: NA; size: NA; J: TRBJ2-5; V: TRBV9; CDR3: CASSVGAGPETQYF; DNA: TGTGCCAGCAGCGTAGGGGCAGGTCCTGAGACCCAGTACTTC
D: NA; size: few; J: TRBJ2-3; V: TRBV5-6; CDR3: CASSYDPPDTQYF; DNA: TGTGCCAGCAGTTACGACCCCCCGGATACGCAGTATTTT
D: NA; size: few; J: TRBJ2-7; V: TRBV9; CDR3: CASSVAVGSYEQYF; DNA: TGTGCCAGCAGCGTAGCGGTAGGGAGCTACGAGCAGTACTTC